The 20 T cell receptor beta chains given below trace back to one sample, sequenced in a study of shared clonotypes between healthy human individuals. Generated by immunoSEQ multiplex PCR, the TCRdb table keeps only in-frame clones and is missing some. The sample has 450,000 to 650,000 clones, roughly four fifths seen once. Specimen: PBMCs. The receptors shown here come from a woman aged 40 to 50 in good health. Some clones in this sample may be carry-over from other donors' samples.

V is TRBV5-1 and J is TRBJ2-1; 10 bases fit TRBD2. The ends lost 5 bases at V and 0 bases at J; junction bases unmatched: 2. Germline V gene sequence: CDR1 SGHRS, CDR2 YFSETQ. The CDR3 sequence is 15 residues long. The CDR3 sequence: CASRASGSSYNEQFF. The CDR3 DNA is TGCGCCAGCAGGGCTAGCGGGAGCTCCTACAATGAGCAGTTCTTC.

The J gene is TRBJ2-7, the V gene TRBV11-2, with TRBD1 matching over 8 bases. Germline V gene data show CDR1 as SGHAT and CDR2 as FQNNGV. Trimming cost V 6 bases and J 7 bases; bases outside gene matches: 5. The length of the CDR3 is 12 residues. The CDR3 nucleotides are TGTGCCAGCAGAGACAGGGGTGGAGAGCAGTACTTC. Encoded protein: CASRDRGGEQYF.

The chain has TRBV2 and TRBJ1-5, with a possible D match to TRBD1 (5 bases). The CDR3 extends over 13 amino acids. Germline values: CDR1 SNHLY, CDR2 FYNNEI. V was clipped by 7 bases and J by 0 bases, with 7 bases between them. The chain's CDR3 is CASTTVSNQPQHF. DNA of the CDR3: TGTGCCAGCACGACAGTTAGCAATCAGCCCCAGCATTTT.

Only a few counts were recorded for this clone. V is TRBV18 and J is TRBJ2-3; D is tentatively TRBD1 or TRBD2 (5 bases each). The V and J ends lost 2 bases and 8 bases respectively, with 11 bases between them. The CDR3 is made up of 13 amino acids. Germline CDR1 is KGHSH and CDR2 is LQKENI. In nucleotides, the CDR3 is TGTGCCAGCTCACCAGGACAAGAGGGTACGCAGTATTTT. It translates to CASSPGQEGTQYF. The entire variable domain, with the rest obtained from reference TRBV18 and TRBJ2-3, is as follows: NAGVMQNPRHLVRRRGQEARLRCSPMKGHSHVYWYRQLPEEGLKFMVYLQKENIIDESGMPKERFSAEFPKEGPSILRIQQVVRGDSAAYFCASSPGQEGTQYFGPGTRLTVL.

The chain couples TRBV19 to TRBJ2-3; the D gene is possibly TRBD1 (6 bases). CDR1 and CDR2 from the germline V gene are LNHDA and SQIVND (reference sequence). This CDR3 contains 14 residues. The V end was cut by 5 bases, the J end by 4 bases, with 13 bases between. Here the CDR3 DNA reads TGTGCCAGTAGTCCTACAGGGAGCCCAGATACGCAGTATTTT. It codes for CASSPTGSPDTQYF.

CDR3 in amino acids: CASSLGIGTNTGELFF. As DNA, the CDR3 is TGTGCCAGCAGCTTGGGAATCGGGACGAACACCGGGGAGCTGTTTTTT. This rearrangement joins TRBV5-4 to TRBJ2-2; perhaps TRBD2 as D (5 bases). Germline values: CDR1 SGHNT, CDR2 YYREEE (reference sequence). The CDR3 totals 16 residues. V gave up 0 bases and J gave up 0 bases, with 9 bases separating them.

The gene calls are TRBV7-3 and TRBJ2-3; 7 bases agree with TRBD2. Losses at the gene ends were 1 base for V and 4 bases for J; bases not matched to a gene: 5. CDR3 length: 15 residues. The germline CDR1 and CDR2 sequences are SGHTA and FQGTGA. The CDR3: CASSLRLSGADTQYF. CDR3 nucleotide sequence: TGTGCCAGCAGCTTAAGACTAAGCGGGGCAGATACGCAGTATTTT.

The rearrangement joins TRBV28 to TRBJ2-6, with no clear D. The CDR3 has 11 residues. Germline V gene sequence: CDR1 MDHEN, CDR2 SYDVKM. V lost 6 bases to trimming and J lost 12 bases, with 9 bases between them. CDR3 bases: TGTGCCAGCAGCGCTTCAGGCGTCCTGACTTTC. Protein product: CASSASGVLTF.

The CDR3 DNA follows: TGTGCCAGCAGCAGGCGGAGGGCGGATTCACCCCTCCACTTT. Protein product: CASSRRRADSPLHF. The J gene is TRBJ1-6, the V gene TRBV6-5; D gene ambiguous. Germline-derived CDR1 and CDR2 are MNHEY and SVGAGI. CDR3 length equals 14 residues. The ends were cut back, 6 bases at V and 8 bases at J, with 14 bases in the middle.

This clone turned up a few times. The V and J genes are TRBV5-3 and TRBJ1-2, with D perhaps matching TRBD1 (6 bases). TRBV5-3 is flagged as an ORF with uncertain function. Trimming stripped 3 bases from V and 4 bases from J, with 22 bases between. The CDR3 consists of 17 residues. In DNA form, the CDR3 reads TGTGCCAGAAGCTCCTGGGGGGGCTGTTTCGGGTCCTATGGCTACACCTTC. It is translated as CARSSWGGCFGSYGYTF.

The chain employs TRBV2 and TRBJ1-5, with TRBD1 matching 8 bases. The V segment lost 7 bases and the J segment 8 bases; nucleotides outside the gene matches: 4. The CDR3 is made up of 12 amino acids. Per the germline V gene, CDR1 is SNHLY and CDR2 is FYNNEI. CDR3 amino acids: CASNQDREPQHF. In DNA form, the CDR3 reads TGTGCCAGCAATCAGGACAGGGAGCCCCAGCATTTT.

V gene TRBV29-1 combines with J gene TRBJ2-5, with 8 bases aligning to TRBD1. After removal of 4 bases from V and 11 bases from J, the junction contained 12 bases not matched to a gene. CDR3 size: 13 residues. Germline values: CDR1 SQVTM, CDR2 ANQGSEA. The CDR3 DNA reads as TGCAGCGTTGGCGAAGGACAGGGTCGAGAGCAGTACTTC. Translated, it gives CSVGEGQGREQYF.

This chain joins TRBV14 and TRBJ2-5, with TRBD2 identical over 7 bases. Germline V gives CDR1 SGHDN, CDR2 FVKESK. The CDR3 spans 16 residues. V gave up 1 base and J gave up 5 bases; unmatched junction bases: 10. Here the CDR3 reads CASSQAQDWGGETQYF. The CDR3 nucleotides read TGTGCCAGCAGCCAAGCCCAAGACTGGGGAGGGGAGACCCAGTACTTC.

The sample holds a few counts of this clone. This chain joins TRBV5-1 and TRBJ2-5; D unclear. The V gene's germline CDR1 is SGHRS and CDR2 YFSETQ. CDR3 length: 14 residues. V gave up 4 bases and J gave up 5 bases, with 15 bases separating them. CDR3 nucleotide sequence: TGCGCCAGCAGCCTAGTGGGTGTGGTGGAGACCCAGTACTTC. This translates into CASSLVGVVETQYF. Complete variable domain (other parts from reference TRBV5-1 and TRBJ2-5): KAGVTQTPRYLIKTRGQQVTLSCSPISGHRSVSWYQQTPGQGLQFLFEYFSETQRNKGNFPGRFSGRQFSNSRSEMNVSTLELGDSALYLCASSLVGVVETQYFGPGTRLLVL.

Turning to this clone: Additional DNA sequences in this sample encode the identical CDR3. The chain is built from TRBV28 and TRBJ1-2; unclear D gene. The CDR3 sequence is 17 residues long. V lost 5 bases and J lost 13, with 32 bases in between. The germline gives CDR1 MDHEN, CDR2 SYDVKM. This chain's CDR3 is CASSKGFWVPEYMGGTF. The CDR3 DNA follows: TGTGCCAGCAGTAAGGGCTTCTGGGTCCCTGAGTATATGGGAGGCACCTTC.

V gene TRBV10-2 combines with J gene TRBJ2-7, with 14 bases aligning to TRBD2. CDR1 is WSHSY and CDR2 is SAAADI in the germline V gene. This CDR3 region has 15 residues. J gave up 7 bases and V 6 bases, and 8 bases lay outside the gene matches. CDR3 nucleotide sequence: TGCGCCAGCAGGCCGGGACTAGCGGGAGTGGGGGAGCAGTACTTC. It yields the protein CASRPGLAGVGEQYF.

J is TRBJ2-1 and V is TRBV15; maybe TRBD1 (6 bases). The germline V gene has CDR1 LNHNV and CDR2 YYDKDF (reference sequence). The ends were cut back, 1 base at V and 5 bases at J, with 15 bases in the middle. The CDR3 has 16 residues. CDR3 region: CATSRVSVTGNNEQFF. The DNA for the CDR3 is TGTGCCACCAGCAGAGTCTCGGTTACAGGGAACAATGAGCAGTTCTTC.

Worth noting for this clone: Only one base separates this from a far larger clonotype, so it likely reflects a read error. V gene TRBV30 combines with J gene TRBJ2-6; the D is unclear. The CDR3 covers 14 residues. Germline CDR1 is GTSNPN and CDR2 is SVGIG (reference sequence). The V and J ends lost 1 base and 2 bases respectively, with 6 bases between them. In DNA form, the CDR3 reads TGTGCCTGGAGTGAGGGCCCTGGGGCCAACGTCCTGACTTTC. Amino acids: CAWSEGPGANVLTF.

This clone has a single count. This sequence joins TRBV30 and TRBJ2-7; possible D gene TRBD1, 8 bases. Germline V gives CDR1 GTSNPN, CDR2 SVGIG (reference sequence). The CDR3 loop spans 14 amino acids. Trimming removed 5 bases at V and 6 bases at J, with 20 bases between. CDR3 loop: CAWATGGVMAEQYF. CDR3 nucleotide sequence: TGTGCCTGGGCAACAGGGGGGGTCATGGCCGAGCAGTACTTC.

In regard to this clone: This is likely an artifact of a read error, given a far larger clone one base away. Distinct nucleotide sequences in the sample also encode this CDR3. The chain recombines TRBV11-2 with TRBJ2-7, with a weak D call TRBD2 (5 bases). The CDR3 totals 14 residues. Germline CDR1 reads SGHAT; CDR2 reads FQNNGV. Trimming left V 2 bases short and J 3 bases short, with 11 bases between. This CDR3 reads CASSLPGTSYEQYF. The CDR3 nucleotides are TGTGCCAGCAGCTTACCCGGTACTAGCTACGAGCAGTACTTC. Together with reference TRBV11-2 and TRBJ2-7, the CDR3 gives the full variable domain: EAGVAQSPRYKIIEKRQSVAFWCNPISGHATLYWYQQILGQGPKLLIQFQNNGVVDDSQLPKDRFSAERLKGVDSTLKIQPAKLEDSAVYLCASSLPGTSYEQYFGPGTRLTVT.